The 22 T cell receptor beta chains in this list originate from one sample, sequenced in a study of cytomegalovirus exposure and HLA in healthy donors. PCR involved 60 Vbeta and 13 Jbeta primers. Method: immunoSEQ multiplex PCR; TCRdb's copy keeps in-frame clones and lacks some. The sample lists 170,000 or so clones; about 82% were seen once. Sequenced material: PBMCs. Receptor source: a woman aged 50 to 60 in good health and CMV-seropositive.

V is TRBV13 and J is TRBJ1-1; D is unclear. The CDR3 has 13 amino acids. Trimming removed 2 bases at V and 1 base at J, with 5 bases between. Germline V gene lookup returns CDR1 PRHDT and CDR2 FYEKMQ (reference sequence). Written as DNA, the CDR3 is TGTGCCAGCAGCTTATCGCGGAACACTGAAGCTTTCTTT. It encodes CASSLSRNTEAFF.

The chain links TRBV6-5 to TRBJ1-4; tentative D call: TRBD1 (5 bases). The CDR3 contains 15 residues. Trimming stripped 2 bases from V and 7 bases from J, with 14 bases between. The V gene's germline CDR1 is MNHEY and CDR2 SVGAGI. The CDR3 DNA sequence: TGTGCCAGCAGTTACACCGGGATCGGGGGTGAAAAACTGTTTTTT. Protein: CASSYTGIGGEKLFF.

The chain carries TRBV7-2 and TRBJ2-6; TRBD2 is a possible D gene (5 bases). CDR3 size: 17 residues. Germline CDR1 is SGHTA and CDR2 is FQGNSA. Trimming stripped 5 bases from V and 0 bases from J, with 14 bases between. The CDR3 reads CASSPRSSLSGANVLTF. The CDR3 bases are TGTGCCAGCAGCCCGCGTTCTAGCCTCTCTGGGGCCAACGTCCTGACTTTC.

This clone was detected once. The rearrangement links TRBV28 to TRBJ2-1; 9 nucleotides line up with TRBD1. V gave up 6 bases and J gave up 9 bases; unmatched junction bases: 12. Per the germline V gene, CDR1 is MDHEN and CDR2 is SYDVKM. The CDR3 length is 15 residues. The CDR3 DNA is TGTGCCAGCAGCCAACCGGGACAGGGCTTGTTTGAGCAGTTCTTC. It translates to CASSQPGQGLFEQFF.

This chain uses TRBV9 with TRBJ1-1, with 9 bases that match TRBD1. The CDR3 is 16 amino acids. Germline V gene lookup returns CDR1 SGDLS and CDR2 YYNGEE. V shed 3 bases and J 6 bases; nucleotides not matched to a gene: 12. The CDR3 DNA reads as TGTGCCAGCAGCGCTAGGTGGACAGGGGAGGATCCTGAAGCTTTCTTT. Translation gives CASSARWTGEDPEAFF. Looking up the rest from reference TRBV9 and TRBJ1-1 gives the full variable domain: DSGVTQTPKHLITATGQRVTLRCSPRSGDLSVYWYQQSLDQGLQFLIQYYNGEERAKGNILERFSAQQFPDLHSELNLSSLELGDSALYFCASSARWTGEDPEAFFGQGTRLTVV.

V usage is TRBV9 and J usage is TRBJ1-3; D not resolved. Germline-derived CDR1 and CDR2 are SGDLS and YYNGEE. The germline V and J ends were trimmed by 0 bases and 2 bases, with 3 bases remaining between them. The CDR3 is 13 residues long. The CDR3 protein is CASSVATGNTIYF. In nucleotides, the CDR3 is TGTGCCAGCAGCGTAGCTACTGGAAACACCATATATTTT.

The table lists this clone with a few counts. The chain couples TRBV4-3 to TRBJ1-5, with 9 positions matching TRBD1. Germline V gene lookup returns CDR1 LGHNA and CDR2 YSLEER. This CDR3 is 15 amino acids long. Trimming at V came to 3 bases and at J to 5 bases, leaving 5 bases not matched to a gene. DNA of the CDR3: TGCGCCAGCAGCCACTATACAGGGGGCGATCAGCCCCAGCATTTT. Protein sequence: CASSHYTGGDQPQHF.

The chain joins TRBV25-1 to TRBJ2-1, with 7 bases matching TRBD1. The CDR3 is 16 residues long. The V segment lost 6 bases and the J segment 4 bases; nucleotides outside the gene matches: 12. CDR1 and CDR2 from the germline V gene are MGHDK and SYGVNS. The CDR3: CASSHRGQGEYNEQFF. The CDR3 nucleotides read TGTGCCAGCAGCCACAGGGGTCAGGGGGAGTACAATGAGCAGTTCTTC.

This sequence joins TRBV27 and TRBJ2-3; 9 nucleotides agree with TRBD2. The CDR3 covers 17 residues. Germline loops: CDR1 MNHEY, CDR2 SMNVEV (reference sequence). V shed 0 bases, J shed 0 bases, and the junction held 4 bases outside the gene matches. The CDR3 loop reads CASSLSRLAGSTDTQYF. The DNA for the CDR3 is TGTGCCAGCAGTTTATCGAGGCTAGCGGGAAGCACAGATACGCAGTATTTT.

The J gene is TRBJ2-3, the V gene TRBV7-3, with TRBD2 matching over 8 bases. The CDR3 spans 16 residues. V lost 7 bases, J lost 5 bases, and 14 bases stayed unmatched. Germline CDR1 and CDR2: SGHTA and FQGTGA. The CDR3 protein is CASTPTAGALIDTQYF. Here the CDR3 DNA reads TGTGCCAGCACCCCCACAGCGGGGGCCTTAATAGATACGCAGTATTTT.

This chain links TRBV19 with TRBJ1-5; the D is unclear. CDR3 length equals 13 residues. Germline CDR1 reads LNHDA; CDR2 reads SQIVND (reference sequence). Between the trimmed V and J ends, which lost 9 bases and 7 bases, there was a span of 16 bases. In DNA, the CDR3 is TGTGCCAGCTCACTTGGGCTACTCCAGCCCCAGCATTTT. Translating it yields CASSLGLLQPQHF.

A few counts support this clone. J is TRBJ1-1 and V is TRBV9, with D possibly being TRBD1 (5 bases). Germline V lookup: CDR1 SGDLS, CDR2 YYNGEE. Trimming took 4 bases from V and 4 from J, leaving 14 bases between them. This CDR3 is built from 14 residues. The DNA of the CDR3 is TGTGCCAGCAGCCCCGGGGGGGTGAGCACTGAAGCTTTCTTT. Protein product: CASSPGGVSTEAFF.

This chain's CDR3 is CASSSSQGPNTGELFF. Here the CDR3 DNA reads TGTGCCAGCAGCTCATCACAGGGTCCGAACACCGGGGAGCTGTTTTTT. The genes are TRBV7-8 and TRBJ2-2; TRBD1 might be the D (6 bases). Looked up from germline, CDR1 is SGHVS and CDR2 is FQNEAQ. The ends were cut back, 4 bases at V and 0 bases at J, with 12 bases in the middle. There are 16 residues in the CDR3.

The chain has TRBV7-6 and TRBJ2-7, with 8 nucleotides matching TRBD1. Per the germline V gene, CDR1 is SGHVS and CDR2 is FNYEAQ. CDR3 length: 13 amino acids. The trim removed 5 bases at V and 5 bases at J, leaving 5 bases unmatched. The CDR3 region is CASSQDRGHEQYF. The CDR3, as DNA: TGTGCCAGCAGCCAAGACAGGGGCCACGAGCAGTACTTC.

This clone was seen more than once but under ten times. CDR3: CASSSQQGNAGELFF. CDR3 DNA sequence: TGTGCCAGCAGTTCCCAACAGGGAAACGCCGGGGAGCTGTTTTTT. The chain uses TRBV28 and TRBJ2-2, with D tentatively TRBD1 (6 bases). The CDR3 is 15 residues long. Germline V gene lookup returns CDR1 MDHEN and CDR2 SYDVKM. V was pared by 4 bases and J by 6 bases, with 15 bases between.

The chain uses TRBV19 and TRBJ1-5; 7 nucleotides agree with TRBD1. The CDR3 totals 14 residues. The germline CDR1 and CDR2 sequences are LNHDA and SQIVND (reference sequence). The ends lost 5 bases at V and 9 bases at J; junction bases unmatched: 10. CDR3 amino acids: CASSQGVGSGPQHF. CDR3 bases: TGTGCCAGTAGTCAGGGGGTAGGGTCCGGGCCCCAGCATTTT.

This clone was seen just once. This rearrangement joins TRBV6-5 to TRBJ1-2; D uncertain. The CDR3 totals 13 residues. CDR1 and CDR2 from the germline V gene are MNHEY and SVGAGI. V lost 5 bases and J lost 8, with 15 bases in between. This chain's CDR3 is CASSTPRVAGYTF. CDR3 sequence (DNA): TGTGCCAGCAGTACCCCCCGAGTTGCGGGCTACACCTTC.

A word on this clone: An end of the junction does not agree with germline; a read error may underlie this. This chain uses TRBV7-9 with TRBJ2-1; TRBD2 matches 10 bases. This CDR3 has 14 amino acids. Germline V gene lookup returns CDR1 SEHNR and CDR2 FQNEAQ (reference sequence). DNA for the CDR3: TGTTCCAGCAGCTTATCCGGGACTAGCGCAGAGCAGTTCTTC. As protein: CSSSLSGTSAEQFF.

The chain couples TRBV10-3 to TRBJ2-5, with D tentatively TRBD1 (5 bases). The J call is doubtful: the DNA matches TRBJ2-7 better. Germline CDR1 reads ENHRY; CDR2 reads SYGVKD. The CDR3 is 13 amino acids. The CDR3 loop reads CAIRERGHYEQYF. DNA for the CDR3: TGTGCCATCAGGGAAAGAGGACACTACGAGCAGTACTTC.

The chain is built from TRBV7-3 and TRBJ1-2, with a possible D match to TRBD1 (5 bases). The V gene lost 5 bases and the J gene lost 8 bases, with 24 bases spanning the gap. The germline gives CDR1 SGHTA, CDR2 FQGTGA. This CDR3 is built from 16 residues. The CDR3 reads CASSLNLRAGGGGYTF. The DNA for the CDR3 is TGTGCCAGCAGCCTTAACCTCAGGGCGGGAGGCGGGGGCTACACCTTC. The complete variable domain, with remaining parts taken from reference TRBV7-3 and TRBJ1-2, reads GAGVSQTPSNKVTEKGKYVELRCDPISGHTALYWYRQSLGQGPEFLIYFQGTGAADDSGLPNDRFFAVRPEGSVSTLKIQRTERGDSAVYLCASSLNLRAGGGGYTFGSGTRLTVV.

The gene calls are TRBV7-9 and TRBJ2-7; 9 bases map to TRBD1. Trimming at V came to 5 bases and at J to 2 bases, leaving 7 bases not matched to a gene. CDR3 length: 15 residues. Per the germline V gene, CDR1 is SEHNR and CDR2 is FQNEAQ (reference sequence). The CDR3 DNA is TGTGCCAGCAGCCAAAACAGGGGGCGAGCCTACGAGCAGTACTTC. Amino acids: CASSQNRGRAYEQYF.

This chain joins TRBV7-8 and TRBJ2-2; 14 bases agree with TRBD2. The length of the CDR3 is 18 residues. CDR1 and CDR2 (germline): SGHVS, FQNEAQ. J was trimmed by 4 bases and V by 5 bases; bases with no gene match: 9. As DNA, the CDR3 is TGTGCCAGCAGCACAGGACTAGCGGGGGGTCTGAGCACCGGGGAGCTGTTTTTT. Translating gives CASSTGLAGGLSTGELFF.